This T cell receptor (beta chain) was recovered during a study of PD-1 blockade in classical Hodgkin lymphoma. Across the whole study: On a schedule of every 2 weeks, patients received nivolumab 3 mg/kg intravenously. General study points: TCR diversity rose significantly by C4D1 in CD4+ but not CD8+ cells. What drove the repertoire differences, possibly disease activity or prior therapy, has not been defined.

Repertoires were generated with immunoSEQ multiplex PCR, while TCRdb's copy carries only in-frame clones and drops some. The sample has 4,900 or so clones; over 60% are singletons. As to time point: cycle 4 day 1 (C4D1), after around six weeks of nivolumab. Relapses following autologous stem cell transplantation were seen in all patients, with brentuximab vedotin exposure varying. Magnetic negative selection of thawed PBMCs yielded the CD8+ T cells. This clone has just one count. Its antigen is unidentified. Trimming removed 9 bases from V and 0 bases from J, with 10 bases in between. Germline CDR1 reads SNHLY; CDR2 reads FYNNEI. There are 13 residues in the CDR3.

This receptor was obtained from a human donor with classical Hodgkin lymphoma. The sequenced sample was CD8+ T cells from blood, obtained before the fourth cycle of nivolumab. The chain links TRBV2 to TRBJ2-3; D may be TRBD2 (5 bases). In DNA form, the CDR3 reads TGTGCCAGAGAGGGAGAAAGCACAGATACGCAGTATTTT. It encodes CAREGESTDTQYF.